The 24 T cell receptor beta chains below were found in one sample sequenced in a study of blood T cell repertoires in COVID-19. Clones were sequenced by immunoSEQ multiplex PCR, and TCRdb holds only the in-frame ones, with some missing. The data contain some 130,000 clones, around 73% of them singletons. Sequencing input: peripheral blood. Every receptor here comes from a man in his sixties who had recovered from COVID-19.

The rearrangement uses TRBV5-1 and TRBJ2-5, with D perhaps matching TRBD1 (6 bases). Germline V gives CDR1 SGHRS, CDR2 YFSETQ. The CDR3 is 14 residues long. With 0 bases removed from V and 5 bases from J, the gap between germline ends came to 11 bases. Written as DNA, the CDR3 is TGCGCCAGCAGCTTGGGACAGGCAAAGGAGACCCAGTACTTC. It encodes CASSLGQAKETQYF.

The rearrangement uses TRBV29-1 and TRBJ1-4; unclear D gene. Trimming stripped 4 bases from V and 6 bases from J, with 15 bases between. The germline gives CDR1 SQVTM, CDR2 ANQGSEA. The CDR3 length is 14 residues. The CDR3 sequence: CSVARTLADEKLFF. CDR3 coding DNA: TGCAGCGTTGCACGGACTCTCGCTGATGAAAAACTGTTTTTT.

The chain carries TRBV24-1 and TRBJ1-4; D remains unclear. Deletions cut 3 bases from V and 6 bases from J, with 4 bases between. Germline assignment: CDR1 KGHDR and CDR2 SFDVKD. This CDR3 contains 12 residues. The CDR3 loop is CATSDTDEKLFF. CDR3 coding DNA: TGTGCCACCAGTGATACGGATGAAAAACTGTTTTTT.

V is TRBV15 and J is TRBJ2-3, with 8 bases that match TRBD2. V gave up 2 bases and J gave up 1 base; unmatched junction bases: 2. The CDR3 length is 15 residues. CDR1 LNHNV and CDR2 YYDKDF come from the germline V gene (reference sequence). CDR3 residues: CATSRNSGGTDTQYF. The DNA of the CDR3 is TGTGCCACCAGCAGAAATAGCGGGGGCACAGATACGCAGTATTTT.

The chain has TRBV18 and TRBJ1-1, with TRBD1 matching 11 bases. Germline CDR1 reads KGHSH; CDR2 reads LQKENI. V gave up 6 bases and J gave up 0 bases; unmatched junction bases: 6. The length of the CDR3 is 16 residues. The DNA for the CDR3 is TGTGCCAGCTCCCTAGGACAGGGGGCCCTGAACACTGAAGCTTTCTTT. Its protein product is CASSLGQGALNTEAFF.

As regards this clone: Other DNA sequences within the sample encode an identical CDR3. CDR3 DNA: TGTGCCAGCAGTTTAGCGGGAGAGGGCTACAATGAGCAGTTCTTC. Protein product: CASSLAGEGYNEQFF. The chain has TRBV28 and TRBJ2-1, with 7 bases aligning to TRBD2. There are 15 residues in the CDR3. The ends lost 2 bases at V and 3 bases at J; junction bases unmatched: 4. Germline lookup yields CDR1 MDHEN and CDR2 SYDVKM.

This chain links TRBV30 with TRBJ1-2; possible D gene TRBD1, 5 bases. The V gene lost 0 bases and the J gene lost 4 bases, with 9 bases spanning the gap. CDR1 is GTSNPN, CDR2 SVGIG, per germline (reference sequence). CDR3 length: 13 amino acids. CDR3 sequence (DNA): TGTGCCTGGAGTGTCCCGACAGTCTATGGCTACACCTTC. Its protein product is CAWSVPTVYGYTF.

The chain is built from TRBV19 and TRBJ2-7; D possibly corresponds to TRBD1 (5 bases). CDR3 length equals 14 residues. V lost 6 bases, J lost 0 bases, and 12 bases lay in between. Germline V gives CDR1 LNHDA, CDR2 SQIVND (reference sequence). CDR3 in amino acids: CASSIGQASYEQYF. CDR3 bases: TGTGCCAGTAGCATCGGACAAGCCTCCTACGAGCAGTACTTC.

This clone was found many times. The gene calls are TRBV27 and TRBJ1-2, with 8 bases that match TRBD1. The CDR3 has 14 amino acids. CDR1 is MNHEY and CDR2 is SMNVEV in the germline V gene (reference sequence). V trimming: 0 bases; J trimming: 4 bases; junction bases outside the gene matches: 1. The CDR3 sequence: CASSLSTGAYGYTF. The CDR3 DNA follows: TGTGCCAGCAGTTTATCGACAGGGGCCTATGGCTACACCTTC.

The chain joins TRBV4-1 to TRBJ2-7; TRBD2 matches 9 bases. J gave up 5 bases and V 5 bases, and 13 bases lay outside the gene matches. The CDR3 extends over 16 amino acids. CDR1 and CDR2 from the germline V gene are MGHRA and YSYEKL. CDR3 coding DNA: TGCGCCAGCAGCTCTCCGCGGGGGGGTATCGCCCACGAGCAGTACTTC. Amino acid sequence: CASSSPRGGIAHEQYF.

The V and J genes are TRBV7-2 and TRBJ2-3, with TRBD2 matching 7 bases. The CDR3 loop spans 16 amino acids. Germline lookup yields CDR1 SGHTA and CDR2 FQGNSA. The V and J ends lost 1 base and 5 bases, in that order; junction bases with no gene match: 9. The CDR3 nucleotides read TGTGCCAGCAGCTTAGTTGCAGCGGGGCAGGGAGATACGCAGTATTTT. As protein: CASSLVAAGQGDTQYF.

The V call is TRBV5-4, the J call TRBJ1-1; D might be TRBD1 (6 bases). With 3 bases removed from V and 2 bases from J, the gap between germline ends came to 11 bases. CDR1 and CDR2 from the germline V gene are SGHNT and YYREEE (reference sequence). The CDR3 has 14 residues. In DNA, the CDR3 is TGTGCCAGCAGCTCGTGGGGGGGCAACACTGAAGCTTTCTTT. This gives the protein CASSSWGGNTEAFF. The complete variable domain, with remaining parts taken from reference TRBV5-4 and TRBJ1-1, reads ETGVTQSPTHLIKTRGQQVTLRCSSQSGHNTVSWYQQALGQGPQFIFQYYREEENGRGNFPPRFSGLQFPNYSSELNVNALELDDSALYLCASSSWGGNTEAFFGQGTRLTVV.

This clone is medium-sized (0.01 to 0.1%) in the sample. The genes are TRBV5-4 and TRBJ1-5; 9 positions match TRBD1. Germline loops: CDR1 SGHNT, CDR2 YYREEE (reference sequence). J gave up 7 bases and V 4 bases, and 6 bases lay outside the gene matches. CDR3 length: 14 residues. In DNA, the CDR3 is TGTGCCAGCAGCCCGGACAGGGGATCGCAGCCCCAGCATTTT. Its protein is CASSPDRGSQPQHF.

The CDR3 bases are TGCGCCAGCAGCTTGGAGGGAGTCTCCTACAATGAGCAGTTCTTC. Translated: CASSLEGVSYNEQFF. This rearrangement joins TRBV5-1 to TRBJ2-1; TRBD2 might be the D (5 bases). The ends were cut back, 0 bases at V and 0 bases at J, with 7 bases in the middle. The CDR3 consists of 15 residues. CDR1 and CDR2 (germline): SGHRS, YFSETQ.

This clone has just one count. This chain joins TRBV11-2 and TRBJ2-1; 10 positions match TRBD2. CDR3 length: 16 amino acids. Trimming removed 5 bases from V and 2 bases from J; junction bases left unmatched: 6. Germline CDR1 is SGHAT and CDR2 is FQNNGV. The chain's CDR3 is CASSKIAGGTYNEQFF. CDR3 nucleotide sequence: TGTGCCAGCAGCAAGATAGCGGGGGGAACCTACAATGAGCAGTTCTTC.

In its sample, this clone was seen once. This chain joins TRBV5-4 and TRBJ2-1; D gene unclear. Germline V gives CDR1 SGHNT, CDR2 YYREEE (reference sequence). CDR3 size: 15 residues. V was cut by 4 bases and J by 0 bases, with 11 bases left in between. The CDR3 DNA is TGTGCCAGCAGCCCCGCCGTGAGCTCCTACAATGAGCAGTTCTTC. Translating gives CASSPAVSSYNEQFF. The whole variable domain, filled in from reference TRBV5-4 and TRBJ2-1, reads ETGVTQSPTHLIKTRGQQVTLRCSSQSGHNTVSWYQQALGQGPQFIFQYYREEENGRGNFPPRFSGLQFPNYSSELNVNALELDDSALYLCASSPAVSSYNEQFFGPGTRLTVL.

The chain recombines TRBV24-1 with TRBJ2-3, with 9 positions matching TRBD2. The CDR3 runs to 15 residues. Unmatched junction bases numbered 5, after V lost 3 bases and J lost 5 bases. Per the germline V gene, CDR1 is KGHDR and CDR2 is SFDVKD. DNA of the CDR3: TGTGCCACCAGTGATAAGCGGGGGGCCGAAGATACGCAGTATTTT. Protein product: CATSDKRGAEDTQYF.

The rearrangement uses TRBV7-3 and TRBJ2-2, with TRBD1 matching 8 bases. Germline V gene sequence: CDR1 SGHTA, CDR2 FQGTGA. There are 15 residues in the CDR3. Unmatched junction bases numbered 7, after V lost 5 bases and J lost 5 bases. Here the CDR3 DNA reads TGTGCCAGCAGCCTCGGGACAGGCAGGACCGGGGAGCTGTTTTTT. Translating it yields CASSLGTGRTGELFF.

The chain links TRBV4-1 to TRBJ1-2; maybe TRBD1 (6 bases). The CDR3 is 14 amino acids. The germline V gene encodes CDR1 MGHRA and CDR2 YSYEKL. Trimming left V 6 bases short and J 8 bases short, with 19 bases between. The CDR3 reads CASRSFQGWGGYTF. CDR3 nucleotides: TGCGCCAGCAGATCGTTTCAGGGGTGGGGAGGCTACACCTTC.

The J gene is TRBJ2-1, the V gene TRBV7-2; 10 nucleotides line up with TRBD2. The CDR3 extends over 17 amino acids. V lost 5 bases, J lost 8 bases, and 15 bases stayed unmatched. Germline V lookup: CDR1 SGHTA, CDR2 FQGNSA. CDR3 protein: CASSPSPSGRALDEQFF. In nucleotides, the CDR3 is TGTGCCAGCAGCCCGAGTCCCAGCGGGAGGGCCCTCGATGAGCAGTTCTTC.

This clone was found a few times. An end of the junction does not agree with germline; a read error may underlie this. V gene TRBV11-1 combines with J gene TRBJ2-1, with 9 bases that match TRBD2. The CDR3 covers 12 residues. Per the germline V gene, CDR1 is SGHAT and CDR2 is FQDESV (reference sequence). In DNA, the CDR3 is TGTGCCAGCAAACGAGCGGGAGGCCCAGGGATCTTC. Translation: CASKRAGGPGIF. The entire variable domain, with the rest obtained from reference TRBV11-1 and TRBJ2-1, is as follows: EAEVAQSPRYKITEKSQAVAFWCDPISGHATLYWYRQILGQGPELLVQFQDESVVDDSQLPKDRFSAERLKGVDSTLKIQPAELGDSAMYLCASKRAGGPGIFGPGTRLTVL.

This clone appeared a few times. The chain employs TRBV18 and TRBJ2-3; 9 bases align to TRBD1. The length of the CDR3 is 16 residues. Germline lookup yields CDR1 KGHSH and CDR2 LQKENI. The junction had 4 bases not matched to a gene; V was cut back by 2 bases and J by 1 base. The CDR3 DNA reads as TGTGCCAGCTCACCAAACCGGGACAGGGGCACAGATACGCAGTATTTT. It yields the protein CASSPNRDRGTDTQYF.

The chain combines TRBV5-1 with TRBJ2-1; TRBD1 aligns across 7 bases. Germline values: CDR1 SGHRS, CDR2 YFSETQ. The V segment lost 1 base and the J segment 9 bases; nucleotides outside the gene matches: 16. The CDR3 runs to 17 residues. As DNA, the CDR3 is TGCGCCAGCAGCTTGCAAATACCGACAGGGTCCAGGGGTGAGCAGTTCTTC. Protein sequence: CASSLQIPTGSRGEQFF.

Here the CDR3 DNA reads TGTGCCACCAGCAGTGAAAGACAGCCCAATCAGCCCCAGCATTTT. This codes for CATSSERQPNQPQHF. This chain connects TRBV15 to TRBJ1-5, with D possibly TRBD1 on 5 matching bases. This CDR3 region has 15 residues. Between the trimmed V and J ends, which lost 3 bases and 3 bases, there was a span of 12 bases. Germline CDR1 is LNHNV and CDR2 is YYDKDF (reference sequence).